This TCR beta chain derives from a study of T cell responses to AZD1222 COVID-19 vaccine. Whole-study findings and limits: Recipients of AZD1222 seropositive at baseline numbered only 5 to 7. It should be noted that donors were predominantly white British and more often female, and clonal diversity was possibly underestimated. Following two doses of AZD1222, Spike-specific TCR breadth and depth rose.

TCRdb's copy holds only in-frame clones and misses some; the assay was immunoSEQ multiplex PCR. The profile shows 150,000 to 200,000 clones, 92% of them singletons. Whether given at about 4 or about 12 weeks, second doses were pooled. The CDR3 runs 16 residues. Per germline, CDR1 LNHNV and CDR2 YYDKDF (reference sequence). Trimming took 11 bases from V and 5 from J, leaving 27 bases between them. A remark on this clone: Antigen unknown.

The sample consisted of peripheral blood, taken 28 days after the second AZD1222 dose. The receptor's source is an adult who received the AZD1222 COVID-19 vaccine. The chain has TRBV15 and TRBJ1-2; weak D call: TRBD1 (5 bases). For the CDR3, the DNA is TGTGCCTCGCGGGAGGCAGGGACGGGGTTTGAATATGGCTACACCTTC. Encoded protein: CASREAGTGFEYGYTF.